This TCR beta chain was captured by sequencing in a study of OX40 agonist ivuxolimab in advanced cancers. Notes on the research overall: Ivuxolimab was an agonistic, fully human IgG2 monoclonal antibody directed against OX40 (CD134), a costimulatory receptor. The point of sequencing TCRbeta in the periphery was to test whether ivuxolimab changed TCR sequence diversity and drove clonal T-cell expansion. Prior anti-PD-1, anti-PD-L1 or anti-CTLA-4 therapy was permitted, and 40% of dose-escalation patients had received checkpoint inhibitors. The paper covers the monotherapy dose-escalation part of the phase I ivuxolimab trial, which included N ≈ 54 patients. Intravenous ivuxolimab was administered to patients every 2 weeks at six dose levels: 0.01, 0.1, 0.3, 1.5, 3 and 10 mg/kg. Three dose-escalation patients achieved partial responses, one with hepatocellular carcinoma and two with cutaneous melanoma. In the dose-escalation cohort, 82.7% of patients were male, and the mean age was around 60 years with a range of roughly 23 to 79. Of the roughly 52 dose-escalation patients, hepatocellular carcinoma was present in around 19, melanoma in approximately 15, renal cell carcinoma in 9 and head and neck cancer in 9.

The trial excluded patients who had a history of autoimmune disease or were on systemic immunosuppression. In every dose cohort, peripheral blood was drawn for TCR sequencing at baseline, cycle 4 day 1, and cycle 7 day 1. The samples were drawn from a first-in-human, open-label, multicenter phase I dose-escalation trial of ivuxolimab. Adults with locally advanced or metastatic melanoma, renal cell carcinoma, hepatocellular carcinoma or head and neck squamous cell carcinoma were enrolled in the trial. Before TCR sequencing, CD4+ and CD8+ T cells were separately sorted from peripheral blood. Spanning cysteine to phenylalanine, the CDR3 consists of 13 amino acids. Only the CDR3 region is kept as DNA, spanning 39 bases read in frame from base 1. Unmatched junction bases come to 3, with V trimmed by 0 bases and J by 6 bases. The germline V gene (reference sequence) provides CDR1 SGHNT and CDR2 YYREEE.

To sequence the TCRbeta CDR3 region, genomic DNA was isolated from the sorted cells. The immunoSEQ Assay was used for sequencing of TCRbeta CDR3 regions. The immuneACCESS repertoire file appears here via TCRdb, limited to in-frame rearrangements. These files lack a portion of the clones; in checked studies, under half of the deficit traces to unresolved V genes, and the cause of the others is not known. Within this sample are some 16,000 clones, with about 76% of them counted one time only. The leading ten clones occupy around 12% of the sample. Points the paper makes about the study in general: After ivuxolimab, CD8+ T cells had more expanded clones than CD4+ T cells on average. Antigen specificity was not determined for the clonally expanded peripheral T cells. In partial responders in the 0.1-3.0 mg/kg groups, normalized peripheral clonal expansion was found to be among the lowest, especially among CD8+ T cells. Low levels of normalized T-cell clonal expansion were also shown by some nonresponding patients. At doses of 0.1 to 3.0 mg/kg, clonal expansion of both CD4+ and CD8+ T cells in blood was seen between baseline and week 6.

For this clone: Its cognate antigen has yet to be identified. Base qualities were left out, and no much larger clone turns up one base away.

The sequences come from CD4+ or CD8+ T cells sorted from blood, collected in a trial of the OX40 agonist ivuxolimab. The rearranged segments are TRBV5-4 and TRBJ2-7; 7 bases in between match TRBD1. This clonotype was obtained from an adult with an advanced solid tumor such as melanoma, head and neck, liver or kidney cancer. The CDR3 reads CASSLAEGAEQYF. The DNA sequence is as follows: TGTGCCAGCAGCTTGGCCGAGGGGGCCGAGCAGTACTTC.